This entry is about one TCR beta chain. The sample originates from a study of beta chain features in type 1 diabetes. Reverse transcription of all isolated RNA meant that expressed TCRB transcripts were sequenced. Some 3.6 million reads per sample were averaged for naive, central memory and regulatory samples. Profiled with immunoSEQ multiplex PCR; TCRdb holds only in-frame clones, not every one. The sample lists fewer than 400,000 clones, 8% seen once, with around 0.44% in the top ten. The CDR3 has 15 amino acids. Looked up from germline, CDR1 is PRHDT and CDR2 is FYEKMQ (reference sequence). V was clipped by 0 bases and J by 5 bases, with 10 bases between them.

The sequenced sample consisted of central memory CD4+ T cells from blood. This clonotype was obtained from a woman in her late teens or twenties in good health. The chain combines TRBV13 with TRBJ1-4; perhaps TRBD1 as D (5 bases). In nucleotides, the CDR3 is TGTGCCAGCAGCTTAGGACAGGAACGGAATGAAAAACTGTTTTTT. Translated: CASSLGQERNEKLFF.